Below, one T cell receptor beta chain is given with its context. The data originate from a study of Ad26.COV2.S vaccination and SARS-CoV-2 variants. About the research overall: COV1001, an Ad26.COV2.S trial, supplied this vaccine-arm donor.

The treatment denotes: over 15 received Ad26.COV2.S at low or high dose, single or two shots; about 5 received placebo; per-sample allocation not given. Sampling happened 63 days after the first vaccine or placebo injection. Ad26 vector vaccine expressed Wuhan-strain SARS-CoV-2 spike. The CDR3 has 15 residues. CDR1 is MNHEY and CDR2 is SVGAGI in the germline V gene. The J segment lost 2 bases and the V segment lost 6 bases, leaving 8 bases of the junction unmatched. Sequencing was performed with immunoSEQ multiplex PCR; in TCRdb, only in-frame clones are kept and a portion is missing. The sample records some 340,000 clones, around four fifths being singletons.

The input for sequencing was peripheral blood, taken in a trial of Ad26.COV2.S vaccine versus placebo. This chain joins TRBV6-5 and TRBJ1-1; 8 bases map to TRBD1. This TCR came from a person between 18 and 60 years old who received the Ad26.COV2.S COVID-19 vaccine or a placebo. The CDR3 coding sequence is TGTGCCAGCAGCCGTGAAGGGACAGGTAACACTGAAGCTTTCTTT. Translated, it gives CASSREGTGNTEAFF.